The clone carrying this T cell receptor beta chain was found a few times. Its target is unknown. The study reverse transcribed the entire isolated RNA, so it sequenced expressed TCRB transcripts. An average about 3.6 million reads came from naive, central memory and regulatory T cell samples. Repertoires were generated with immunoSEQ multiplex PCR, while TCRdb's copy carries only in-frame clones and drops some. This table holds some 160,000 clones, 7% to 9.5% found once. CD45RO/CCR7/CD25/CD127/CD95/CD27 staining was used to isolate CD4+ naive, central memory, regulatory and stem cell-like memory cells by sorting. The sample comes from a study of beta chain features in type 1 diabetes. General study results and limits: Shortening of TCRB CDR3s, moderate but significant, appeared in all four CD4+ subsets of Type 1 diabetes patients.

This CDR3 spans 16 amino acids. Germline V lookup: CDR1 SGHNT, CDR2 YENEEA. The V gene lost 5 bases and the J gene lost 3 bases, with 16 bases spanning the gap. Sequenced sample: central memory CD4+ T cells from blood. This chain uses TRBV11-3 with TRBJ2-2; D may be TRBD2 (6 bases). This clonotype was sampled from a woman aged 30 to 39 with type 1 diabetes. CDR3 in DNA: TGTGCCAGCAGCGATCAGGAGAAGCGGGACACCGGGGAGCTGTTTTTT. It specifies CASSDQEKRDTGELFF. Based on the CDR3 plus reference TRBV11-3 and TRBJ2-2, the full variable domain is EAGVVQSPRYKIIEKKQPVAFWCNPISGHNTLYWYLQNLGQGPELLIRYENEEAVDDSQLPKDRFSAERLKGVDSTLKIQPAELGDSAVYLCASSDQEKRDTGELFFGEGSRLTVL.